This T cell receptor (beta chain) is drawn from a study of T cells in Graves' hyperthyroidism and ophthalmopathy (dated by TCRdb to about 2019). For the wider study: Peripheral blood was sampled at the time of initial diagnosis, prior to any treatment. To identify TCR V-J signatures that set the groups apart, the researchers used a discovery cohort of roughly 100 patients, made up of 40 to 45 with Graves' ophthalmopathy and 57 with stable Graves' hyperthyroidism. An independent validation cohort of under 20 hyperthyroidism patients and 17 patients who later progressed to ophthalmopathy tested prospective prediction of ophthalmopathy. The 100 or so discovery patients were divided at random into training and test sets in a 7:3 ratio. In addition, the study compared T-cell repertoires in thyroid tissue and in blood from about 6 Graves' hyperthyroidism patients. After sampling, hyperthyroidism patients received methimazole starting at 30 mg daily, and ophthalmopathy patients received high-dose intravenous methylprednisolone. According to the paper, TCR Vbeta CDR3 sequencing was carried out on 135 peripheral blood samples, which came from some 41 ophthalmopathy, approximately 72 hyperthyroidism and approximately 17 progressor patients. On the study overall, not on this receptor specifically: Most expanded thyroid clonotypes (frequency above 0.001) were also found in blood, which suggests that blood repertoires may mirror thyroid immune responses. In validation, the model predicted progression to ophthalmopathy a median of about 6.5 months before onset, with approximately 71% sensitivity and roughly 73% specificity. No statistical method was used to set the sample size in advance, and investigators knew the group allocation. A 13 V-J signature model separated ophthalmopathy from stable hyperthyroidism, with just over 85% sensitivity and roughly 81% specificity in cross-validation and 80%/75% in testing.

At the junction V is shortened by 6 bases and J by 1 base; bases outside the gene matches: 11. The CDR3, from cysteine to phenylalanine, totals 16 residues. Of the read, only the CDR3 DNA is kept; its 48 bases are in frame from base 1. CDR1 and CDR2 were assigned from the germline V gene as MNHEY and SVGEGT. A patient counted as having stable Graves' hyperthyroidism if no progression to ophthalmopathy occurred over 18 months of follow-up. Hyperthyroidism patients were newly diagnosed, had a disease duration of under 2 months, and were aged 18 to 65 years. Exclusion was applied to patients with uncontrolled infections, other autoimmune diseases, pregnancy or lactation. Diagnoses were established on the basis of clinical symptoms, serum thyroxine and TRAb, thyroid ultrasound, and orbital computed tomography. PBMCs were isolated from about 10 ml of fresh peripheral blood by Ficoll-Paque density gradient centrifugation. Trizol reagent was used to extract total RNA, and RNA quality was then checked on an Agilent 2100 Bioanalyzer.

TCR beta CDR3 regions were amplified from RNA transcripts. For the first round of RT-PCR on the TCR CDR3, the HTBI primer set was used together with the Qiagen OneStep RT-PCR kit. A second multiplex PCR round built the libraries, followed by size selection and purification. Paired-end sequencing of the libraries was performed with 100 bp reads on an Illumina HiSeq2000. Concerning the study's data processing: SOAPnuke was used to process the raw data, throwing out any read that contained adapters or uncalled bases, had a mean Phred below 15, or lacked an exact constant-primer or identifier match. COPE v1.2.5 was used to merge the high-quality paired reads, and each unique nucleotide sequence was defined as a clonotype. MiTCR v1.1 was used to align clonotypes to the IMGT TRBV, TRBD and TRBJ reference segments. The analysis was restricted to V-J combinations with a frequency above 0.0001, which together covered just over 99% of the repertoires. The TCS score was defined as F50 (clonal expansion) divided by E x V (chaos), with BLOSUM62-based TCRdist calculated between CDR3 peptides within each V-J. Welch's t-statistics and random forest reduced some 510 V-J features to around 14, which were used in a naive Bayes classifier (R e1071). TCRdb reworked the public reads: Q25 trimming with fastp, MiXCR clone assembly, productive beta chains retained. Every distinct CDR3 protein forms one entry, paired with its most common genes and DNA. For this entry, the V and J calls and clone size follow TCRdb and not the study's own pipeline. Within this sample are around 190,000 distinct CDR3 sequences, with about a sixth of them counted one time only. The top ten clones comprise 25% to 30% of the sample.

This clonotype showed up many times. Its antigen remains undetermined. Base qualities are missing; no much larger clone stands one base away. The V and J segments used are TRBV6-2 or TRBV6-3 and TRBJ2-5; TRBD2 agrees with 7 junctional bases. The sample was blood. This sequence originates from a woman aged 45-60 years with Graves' hyperthyroidism. In nucleotides, the sequence is TGTGCCAGCAGATCCTCCGTGGGGGGGGGCCAAGAGACCCAGTACTTC. Its amino acids are CASRSSVGGGQETQYF.